The source of this TCR beta chain is a study of human T cells and chemical hapten exposure. Background on the study: Patients got weekly scalp diphenylcyclopropenone doses over the approximately 23-week study.

TCRdb re-called the RACE reads with MiXCR, one entry per CDR3 protein. The sample carries some 120,000 distinct CDR3 sequences, about 12% recorded once. Time point specified: patch test 1, 2 weeks after DPC sensitization. Stated treatment: therapeutic diphenylcyclopropenone sensitization with weekly scalp DPC. This CDR3 region has 14 residues. Germline values: CDR1 DFQATT, CDR2 SNEGSKA (reference sequence). The table lists this clonotype with a few counts. This receptor was identified in a woman in her forties or fifties with alopecia areata. Some clones in this sample may be carry-over from other donors' samples. The J gene is TRBJ1-1, the V gene TRBV20-1; D might be TRBD1 (5 bases). This material consisted of whole blood, taken in connection with sensitization to the hapten diphenylcyclopropenone (DPC). CDR3 nucleotides: TGCAGCGTCAGGGTGAAGCAGCCGAACACTGAAGCTTTCTTT. This sequence encodes CSVRVKQPNTEAFF.